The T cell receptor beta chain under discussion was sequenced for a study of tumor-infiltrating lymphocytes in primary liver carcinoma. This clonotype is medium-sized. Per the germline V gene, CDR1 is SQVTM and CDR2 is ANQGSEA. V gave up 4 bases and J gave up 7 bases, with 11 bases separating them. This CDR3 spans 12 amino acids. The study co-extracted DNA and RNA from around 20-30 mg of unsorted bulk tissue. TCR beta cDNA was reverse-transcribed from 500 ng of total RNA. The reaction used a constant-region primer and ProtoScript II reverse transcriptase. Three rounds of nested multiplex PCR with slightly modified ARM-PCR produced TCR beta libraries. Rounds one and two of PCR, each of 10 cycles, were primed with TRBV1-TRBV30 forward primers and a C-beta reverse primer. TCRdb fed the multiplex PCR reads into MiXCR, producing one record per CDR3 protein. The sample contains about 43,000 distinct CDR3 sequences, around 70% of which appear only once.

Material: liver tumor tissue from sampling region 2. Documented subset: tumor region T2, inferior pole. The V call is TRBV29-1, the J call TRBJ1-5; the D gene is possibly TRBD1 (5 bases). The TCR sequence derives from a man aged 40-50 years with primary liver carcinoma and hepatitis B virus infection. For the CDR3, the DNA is TGCAGCGTTGGCGGGGCGGGGCAGCCCCAGCATTTT. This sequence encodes CSVGGAGQPQHF. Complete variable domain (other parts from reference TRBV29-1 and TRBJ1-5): SAVISQKPSRDICQRGTSLTIQCQVDSQVTMMFWYRQQPGQSLTLIATANQGSEATYESGFVIDKFPISRPNLTFSTLTVSNMSPEDSSIYLCSVGGAGQPQHFGDGTRLSIL.